This T cell receptor (beta chain) derives from a study of response to subunit inactivated influenza vaccine. V was shortened by 3 bases and J by 5 bases, with 17 bases between the two germline ends. Germline CDR1 is SGHRS and CDR2 is YFSETQ. CDR3 size: 15 residues. TCRdb used MiXCR to reprocess the RT-PCR reads, holding one entry per CDR3 protein. In the table there are 530,000 or so distinct CDR3 sequences, roughly 27% of which are singletons. The source of this sequence is a man aged 50-59 years who received an inactivated influenza vaccine. This specimen consisted of CD4+ T cells sorted from PBMCs, obtained more than 4 days after vaccination. V gene TRBV5-1 combines with J gene TRBJ2-5; TRBD1 is a possible D gene (8 bases). Here the CDR3 DNA reads TGCGCCAGCAGCTCAACCCACAGGGGGGGCGAGACCCAGTACTTC. Amino acids: CASSSTHRGGETQYF.